The clone carrying this T cell receptor beta chain was picked up one time. This sample is part of a study of control samples from healthy donors and cancer patients. Germline CDR1 SQVTM, CDR2 ANQGSEA. V lost 4 bases, J lost 4 bases, and 8 bases lay in between. This CDR3 region has 12 residues. TCRdb's table, derived via immunoSEQ multiplex PCR, lists solely in-frame clones and lacks some. The sample gives around 250,000 clones, about four fifths of which show up once; about an eighth is in the top ten. The clonotype comes from a woman aged 55-70 years with lung cancer. The chain combines TRBV29-1 with TRBJ1-5, with no clear D. The sequenced material came from PBMCs. For the CDR3, the DNA is TGCAGCGTTGGGGGATCGAATCAGCCCCAGCATTTT. Translated: CSVGGSNQPQHF.